This is a list of T cell receptor beta chains from one sample in a study of blood T cell repertoires in COVID-19. Only in-frame clones appear in the TCRdb table, and some are missing; sequencing was by immunoSEQ multiplex PCR. The sample contains hundreds of thousands of clones, nearly 90% of which appear only once. Sequencing was done on a sample of PBMCs or T cells enriched from blood (not recorded which). The receptor source for this set is a woman aged 18-29 years with acute COVID-19. Each CDR3 is given with its conserved first and last residue. D genes are given only for firm matches. The size entry is marked missing in some rows and otherwise reads once, few, many or a size class.

J gene,V gene,D gene,clone size,CDR3 protein,CDR3 DNA
TRBJ1-1,TRBV6-4,.,.,CASSDSSRNTEAFF,TGTGCCAGCAGTGACTCGAGTCGGAACACTGAAGCTTTCTTT
TRBJ2-7,TRBV10-3,TRBD1,.,CATGDSTYEQYF,TGTGCCACAGGGGACAGTACCTACGAGCAGTACTTC
TRBJ1-4,TRBV18,.,once,CASSPGGNEKLFF,TGTGCCAGCTCACCGGGGGGAAACGAAAAACTGTTTTTT
TRBJ2-7,TRBV19,.,.,CASSTRVYEQYF,TGTGCCAGTAGTACCAGGGTCTACGAGCAGTACTTC
TRBJ2-7,TRBV30,TRBD2,once,CAWNIGGSFNEQYF,TGTGCCTGGAACATCGGCGGGAGTTTTAACGAGCAGTACTTC
TRBJ2-7,TRBV30,.,.,CAWSVVAAVDQQYF,TGTGCCTGGAGTGTGGTAGCGGCAGTTGATCAGCAGTACTTC
TRBJ2-1,TRBV5-1,TRBD2,once,CASSLYGRGYNEQFF,TGCGCCAGCAGCTTGTACGGGAGGGGCTACAATGAGCAGTTCTTC
TRBJ2-2,TRBV7-2,.,.,CASSSEPRGTEELFF,TGTGCCAGCAGCTCAGAACCACGGGGTACCGAGGAGCTGTTTTTT
TRBJ2-3,TRBV6-5,TRBD1,once,CASSYTGQGTDTQYF,TGTGCCAGCAGTTACACCGGACAGGGCACAGATACGCAGTATTTT
TRBJ1-5,TRBV6-5,.,once,CASSTEAGGQPQHF,TGTGCCAGCAGTACCGAAGCGGGGGGTCAGCCCCAGCATTTT
TRBJ1-2,TRBV29-1,.,.,CSVETGMDYGYTF,TGCAGCGTTGAAACAGGGATGGACTATGGCTACACCTTC
TRBJ2-2,TRBV9,.,.,CASSVAGVTGELFF,TGTGCCAGCAGCGTAGCGGGAGTGACCGGGGAGCTGTTTTTT
TRBJ2-3,TRBV5-1,.,.,CASSPPSRGTTDTQYF,TGCGCCAGCAGCCCCCCGTCCAGGGGAACAACAGATACGCAGTATTTT
TRBJ1-2,TRBV2,.,many,CASRDFNGYTF,TGTGCCAGCAGGGACTTCAATGGCTACACCTTC
TRBJ2-7,TRBV7-9,TRBD1,.,CASSPRRTGSSYEQYF,TGTGCCAGCAGCCCCAGGAGGACAGGGAGCTCCTACGAGCAGTACTTC
TRBJ2-7,TRBV2,TRBD1,.,CASTDDRGIPYEQYF,TGTGCCAGCACTGACGACAGGGGCATTCCCTACGAGCAGTACTTC
TRBJ1-4,TRBV7-2,.,.,CASSLGQINEKLFF,TGTGCCAGCAGCTTAGGGCAGATTAATGAAAAACTGTTTTTT
TRBJ2-7,TRBV6-5,.,.,CASRTGLSPYEQYF,TGTGCCAGCAGGACAGGCCTTTCTCCCTACGAGCAGTACTTC
TRBJ2-3,TRBV21-1,.,.,CASSKEASGSTDTQYF,TGTGCCAGCAGCAAAGAGGCTAGCGGGAGCACAGATACGCAGTATTTT
TRBJ2-7,TRBV15,.,.,CATSRDMRASSYEQYF,TGTGCCACCAGCAGAGATATGCGGGCGAGCTCCTACGAGCAGTACTTC
TRBJ2-3,TRBV28,TRBD2,.,CASSLRLAGRSTDTQYF,TGTGCCAGCAGTCTCCGCCTAGCGGGCCGGAGCACAGATACGCAGTATTTT
TRBJ2-2,TRBV13,.,.,CASSPGHNTGELFF,TGTGCCAGCAGCCCGGGACATAACACCGGGGAGCTGTTTTTT
TRBJ1-2,TRBV18,.,.,CASSPGVPQGTYGYTF,TGTGCCAGCTCACCCGGAGTGCCCCAGGGGACCTATGGCTACACCTTC
TRBJ2-7,TRBV27,.,.,CASSSLPGSSYEQYF,TGTGCCAGCAGTTCTCTCCCTGGTAGCTCCTACGAGCAGTACTTC
TRBJ1-2,TRBV30,.,.,CAWSPKRLLTNYGYTF,TGTGCCTGGAGTCCGAAGCGTCTCCTAACTAACTATGGCTACACCTTC
TRBJ2-1,TRBV5-1,TRBD2,.,CASSGLAGTYNEQFF,TGCGCCAGCAGCGGACTAGCGGGAACCTACAATGAGCAGTTCTTC
TRBJ1-2,TRBV19,.,.,CASSRGALGYTF,TGTGCCAGCTCCAGGGGCGCGTTAGGCTACACCTTC
TRBJ1-2,TRBV28,TRBD1,.,CASSFPGRQGLMDGYTF,TGTGCCAGCAGTTTTCCCGGGAGACAGGGTCTGATGGATGGCTACACCTTC
TRBJ1-5,TRBV4-1,TRBD1,.,CASSHGQGGQQPQHF,TGCGCCAGCAGCCATGGACAGGGAGGACAACAGCCCCAGCATTTT
TRBJ2-7,TRBV28,TRBD2,.,CASSPPIAGVYEQYF,TGTGCCAGCAGTCCACCTATTGCGGGAGTGTACGAGCAGTACTTC
TRBJ1-1,TRBV29-1,.,.,CSASNGNTEAFF,TGCAGCGCTTCGAACGGGAACACTGAAGCTTTCTTT
TRBJ2-7,TRBV28,TRBD2,.,CAIRTSGNYEQYF,TGTGCCATCCGGACTAGCGGGAACTACGAGCAGTACTTC
TRBJ1-1,TRBV6-5,.,.,CASSYGGGTEAFF,TGTGCCAGCAGTTACGGGGGGGGCACTGAAGCTTTCTTT
TRBJ2-3,TRBV7-9,TRBD2,.,CASSLGSLAGGPGTDTQYF,TGTGCCAGCAGCTTAGGGTCACTAGCGGGAGGGCCGGGCACAGATACGCAGTATTTT
TRBJ2-1,TRBV25-1,.,.,CASKQLGSSYNEQFF,TGTGCCAGCAAGCAACTAGGGAGCTCCTACAATGAGCAGTTCTTC
TRBJ2-2,TRBV7-3,TRBD1,.,CASSTDRAHSTGELFF,TGTGCCAGCAGCACGGACAGGGCTCATAGTACCGGGGAGCTGTTTTTT
TRBJ2-7,TRBV5-1,TRBD1,few,CASSLRGQGPPSEQYF,TGCGCCAGCAGCCTTAGGGGACAGGGCCCACCCTCCGAGCAGTACTTC
TRBJ1-3,TRBV7-9,.,.,CAVARDFSGNTIYF,TGTGCCGTTGCTAGGGACTTCTCTGGAAACACCATATATTTT
TRBJ2-7,TRBV7-2,TRBD1,.,CASSPDRGRLYEQYF,TGTGCCAGCAGCCCCGACAGGGGGCGGCTGTACGAGCAGTACTTC
TRBJ2-7,TRBV6-5,.,.,CASRKTGGLINEQYF,TGTGCCAGCCGAAAAACAGGGGGACTAATCAACGAGCAGTACTTC
TRBJ2-5,TRBV18,.,.,CASSPTGAETQYF,TGTGCCAGCTCACCGACAGGAGCGGAGACCCAGTACTTC
TRBJ2-2,TRBV7-9,.,.,CASTRQGNTGELFF,TGTGCCAGCACGAGGCAGGGAAATACCGGGGAGCTGTTTTTT
TRBJ1-1,TRBV27,TRBD1,many,CASSTHRGHNTEAFF,TGTGCCAGCAGCACACACAGGGGGCACAACACTGAAGCTTTCTTT
TRBJ2-2,TRBV6-5,.,.,CASSPYTAGTGELFF,TGTGCCAGCAGTCCTTATACCGCAGGCACCGGGGAGCTGTTTTTT
TRBJ2-7,TRBV10-3,TRBD2,.,CAIRPTSASYEQYF,TGTGCCATCAGGCCAACTAGCGCCTCCTACGAGCAGTACTTC
TRBJ1-4,TRBV4-1,TRBD1,.,CASSLTQGMANEKLFF,TGCGCCAGCAGCCTCACACAGGGGATGGCTAATGAAAAACTGTTTTTT
TRBJ2-1,TRBV5-1,TRBD2,.,CASSVGTTNEQFF,TGCGCCAGCAGCGTAGGGACTACCAATGAGCAGTTCTTC
TRBJ1-4,TRBV28,.,.,CASSIRGVHEKLFF,TGTGCCAGCAGTATCCGGGGGGTTCATGAAAAACTGTTTTTT
TRBJ2-2,TRBV10-2,TRBD2,.,CASGLAGVHGELFF,TGCGCCAGTGGACTAGCGGGAGTTCACGGGGAGCTGTTTTTT
TRBJ2-3,TRBV5-1,TRBD2,.,CASSFAGTSGAGGTDTQYF,TGCGCCAGCAGCTTCGCCGGGACTAGCGGGGCCGGCGGCACAGATACGCAGTATTTT
TRBJ2-7,TRBV19,.,.,CASSTPTGLYEQYF,TGTGCCAGTAGTACCCCGACAGGACTCTACGAGCAGTACTTC
TRBJ2-2,TRBV7-3,.,.,CASTLGAAGELFF,TGTGCCAGCACCCTAGGGGCGGCCGGGGAGCTGTTTTTT
TRBJ1-4,TRBV4-2,TRBD1,once,CASSQVGTAATNEKLFF,TGTGCCAGCAGCCAAGTAGGGACAGCAGCAACTAATGAAAAACTGTTTTTT
TRBJ2-7,TRBV3-1/TRBV3-2,.,.,CASSQARYEQYF,TGTGCCAGCAGCCAAGCGCGTTACGAGCAGTACTTC
TRBJ1-6,TRBV7-6,.,.,CASSLGLPNSPLHF,TGTGCCAGCAGCTTGGGACTCCCTAATTCACCCCTCCACTTT
TRBJ1-1,TRBV5-4,.,.,CASSFGVENTEAFF,TGTGCCAGCAGCTTCGGGGTCGAGAACACTGAAGCTTTCTTT
TRBJ1-3,TRBV5-5,.,.,CASRQGEGSGNTIYF,TGTGCCAGCAGACAGGGTGAAGGCTCTGGAAACACCATATATTTT
TRBJ2-7,TRBV19,TRBD2,.,CASSIDQTSGNYEQYF,TGTGCCAGTAGTATAGATCAGACTAGCGGGAACTACGAGCAGTACTTC
TRBJ1-1,TRBV10-2,TRBD1,few,CASSLQGAVTEAFF,TGCGCCAGCAGTTTACAGGGGGCAGTAACTGAAGCTTTCTTT
TRBJ1-2,TRBV7-9,TRBD1,.,CASSLEDRRYGYTF,TGTGCCAGCAGCTTAGAGGACAGGAGGTATGGCTACACCTTC